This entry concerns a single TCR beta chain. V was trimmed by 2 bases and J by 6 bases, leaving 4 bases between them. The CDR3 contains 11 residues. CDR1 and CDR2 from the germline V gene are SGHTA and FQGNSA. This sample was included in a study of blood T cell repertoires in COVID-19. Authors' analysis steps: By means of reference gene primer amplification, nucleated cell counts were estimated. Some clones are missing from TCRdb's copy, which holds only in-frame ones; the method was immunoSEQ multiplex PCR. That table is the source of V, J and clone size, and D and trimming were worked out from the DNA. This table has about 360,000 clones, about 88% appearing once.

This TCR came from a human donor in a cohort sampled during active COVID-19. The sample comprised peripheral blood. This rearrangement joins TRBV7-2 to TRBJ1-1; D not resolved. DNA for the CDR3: TGTGCCAGCAGCTTATTCTCTGAAGCTTTCTTT. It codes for CASSLFSEAFF. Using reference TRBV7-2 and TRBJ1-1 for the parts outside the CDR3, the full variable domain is GAGVSQSPSNKVTEKGKDVELRCDPISGHTALYWYRQSLGQGLEFLIYFQGNSAPDKSGLPSDRFSAERTGGSVSTLTIQRTQQEDSAVYLCASSLFSEAFFGQGTRLTVV.